These 26 T cell receptor beta chains originate from one sample sequenced in a study of blood T cells in healthy people across ages. A second PCR of 7 to 11 cycles used a sample-barcoded 5' primer and a J-beta primer mix. TCRdb itself ran the 5' RACE reads through MiXCR, one entry per CDR3 protein. This sample carries fewer than 2 million distinct CDR3 sequences, roughly two fifths of them seen once, and the ten largest clones take about 21%. Input material: blood. The source of these receptors is a human donor in good health.

The chain carries TRBV29-1 and TRBJ1-5; TRBD1 agrees at 7 bases. The CDR3 covers 15 residues. Trimming cost V 5 bases and J 1 base; bases outside gene matches: 8. Germline CDR1 SQVTM, CDR2 ANQGSEA. The CDR3 nucleotides are TGCAGCGTTTGGACAGGATGGACCAGCAATCAGCCCCAGCATTTT. Translation: CSVWTGWTSNQPQHF. Together with reference TRBV29-1 and TRBJ1-5, the CDR3 gives the full variable domain: SAVISQKPSRDICQRGTSLTIQCQVDSQVTMMFWYRQQPGQSLTLIATANQGSEATYESGFVIDKFPISRPNLTFSTLTVSNMSPEDSSIYLCSVWTGWTSNQPQHFGDGTRLSIL.

This clonotype was picked up a small number of times. The chain links TRBV4-3 to TRBJ2-7; a possible D gene is TRBD2 (5 bases). Trimming pared 0 bases from V and 2 bases from J, leaving 8 bases between. CDR1 is LGHNA, CDR2 YSLEER, per germline. The length of the CDR3 is 14 residues. The CDR3 bases are TGCGCCAGCAGCCAAGAAAGCGGACCCTACGAGCAGTACTTC. It is translated as CASSQESGPYEQYF.

In this sample, this clonotype turned up a few times. The CDR3, as DNA: TGTGCCAGCTCACCACAGCGAAGTCAGCAAGAGACCCAGTACTTC. Protein: CASSPQRSQQETQYF. The genes are TRBV18 and TRBJ2-5; D not resolved. This CDR3 region has 15 residues. Germline V gene lookup returns CDR1 KGHSH and CDR2 LQKENI. The V and J ends lost 1 base and 2 bases respectively, with 11 bases between them.

In this sample, this clonotype turned up a few times. V and J are TRBV7-2 and TRBJ1-2; no firm D call. The CDR3 length is 12 residues. Germline V gene lookup returns CDR1 SGHTA and CDR2 FQGNSA. V lost 4 bases and J 7 bases, leaving 10 bases between the germline ends. The CDR3 loop is CASSSTQTGYTF. Here the CDR3 DNA reads TGTGCCAGCAGCTCCACTCAGACTGGCTACACCTTC.

V gene TRBV21-1 combines with J gene TRBJ2-1. TRBV21-1 is designated a pseudogene. The CDR3 is 17 residues long. The CDR3 spells CASSKVVKESSYNEQFF. CDR3 coding DNA: TGTGCCAGCAGCAAAGTGGTTAAGGAGAGCTCCTACAATGAGCAGTTCTTC.

This chain connects TRBV29-1 to TRBJ1-2; 7 nucleotides align to TRBD1. Germline V lookup: CDR1 SQVTM, CDR2 ANQGSEA. This CDR3 region has 12 residues. V was clipped by 2 bases and J by 5 bases; unmatched bases: 2. CDR3 bases: TGCAGCGTTGAAAGGACAGGTTATGGCTACACCTTC. Translation gives CSVERTGYGYTF. Looking up the rest from reference TRBV29-1 and TRBJ1-2 gives the full variable domain: SAVISQKPSRDICQRGTSLTIQCQVDSQVTMMFWYRQQPGQSLTLIATANQGSEATYESGFVIDKFPISRPNLTFSTLTVSNMSPEDSSIYLCSVERTGYGYTFGSGTRLTVV.

The chain uses TRBV28 and TRBJ2-7, with D perhaps TRBD1 or TRBD2 (6 bases each). The CDR3 is made up of 14 amino acids. Trimming left V 7 bases short and J 3 bases short, with 16 bases between. The germline gives CDR1 MDHEN, CDR2 SYDVKM. The CDR3 nucleotides read TGTGCCAGCAATACGGTGGGGGGCGGCTACGAGCAGTACTTC. Translating it yields CASNTVGGGYEQYF.

This chain links TRBV28 with TRBJ2-4; D remains unclear. Trimming stripped 6 bases from V and 8 bases from J, with 14 bases between. CDR3 length: 13 residues. Germline V gene lookup returns CDR1 MDHEN and CDR2 SYDVKM. CDR3 bases: TGTGCCAGCAGACTAAAGATTGAGGACATTCAGTACTTC. Its protein product is CASRLKIEDIQYF.

V is TRBV24-1 and J is TRBJ2-5, with a tentative D call TRBD1 (6 bases). The ends were cut back, 4 bases at V and 3 bases at J, with 11 bases in the middle. From germline, CDR1 is KGHDR and CDR2 SFDVKD. The CDR3 has 14 amino acids. The CDR3, as DNA: TGTGCCACCAGTGAACCTAGACAGGAAGAGACCCAGTACTTC. Protein sequence: CATSEPRQEETQYF.

CDR3: CASSLSQRDTQYF. In DNA form, the CDR3 reads TGTGCCAGCAGCTTAAGCCAGAGAGATACGCAGTATTTT. The chain combines TRBV7-9 with TRBJ2-3, with D hard to call. The V gene's germline CDR1 is SEHNR and CDR2 FQNEAQ (reference sequence). The CDR3 length is 13 residues. The V gene lost 2 bases and the J gene lost 5 bases, with 8 bases spanning the gap.

The V call is TRBV7-2, the J call TRBJ2-5; D unresolved. CDR3 length equals 17 residues. Per the germline V gene, CDR1 is SGHTA and CDR2 is FQGNSA. V was pared by 3 bases and J by 9 bases, with 26 bases between. The CDR3 loop is CASSFAAAQQDVGSQYF. The CDR3 DNA reads TGTGCCAGCAGCTTTGCCGCAGCTCAGCAGGATGTTGGGTCCCAGTACTTC. Looking up the rest from reference TRBV7-2 and TRBJ2-5 gives the full variable domain: GAGVSQSPSNKVTEKGKDVELRCDPISGHTALYWYRQSLGQGLEFLIYFQGNSAPDKSGLPSDRFSAERTGGSVSTLTIQRTQQEDSAVYLCASSFAAAQQDVGSQYFGPGTRLLVL.

Notes on this clonotype: Its ends do not fully match the called genes, so a read error is possible. The chain combines TRBV27 with TRBJ2-3; D is perhaps TRBD1 or TRBD2 (5 bases each). Germline CDR1 reads MNHEY; CDR2 reads SMNVEV (reference sequence). CDR3 size: 13 residues. In nucleotides, the CDR3 is TGTGCCAGCAGCCCCCGGGGCACATATACGCAGTATTTT. Residues: CASSPRGTYTQYF.

The chain recombines TRBV5-6 with TRBJ1-2, with TRBD1 matching 8 bases. Germline-derived CDR1 and CDR2 are SGHDT and YYEEEE. The CDR3 consists of 15 residues. V was pared by 2 bases and J by 2 bases, with 5 bases of the junction left unmatched. This CDR3 is CASSLTGGFNYGYTF. The CDR3 coding sequence is TGTGCCAGCAGCTTAACAGGGGGGTTCAACTATGGCTACACCTTC.

J is TRBJ2-5 and V is TRBV12-3 or TRBV12-4; D may be TRBD2 (6 bases). Trimming pared 2 bases from V and 5 bases from J, leaving 12 bases between. The CDR3 runs 14 residues. The CDR3 nucleotides are TGTGCCAGCAGTTTAATCGGGGGTGTGGAGACCCAGTACTTC. Its translation: CASSLIGGVETQYF.

The CDR3 spells CASSTLGGQFGELFF. CDR3 bases: TGTGCCAGCAGCACACTCGGAGGACAGTTCGGGGAGCTGTTTTTT. V is TRBV7-8 and J is TRBJ2-2; TRBD1 is a possible D gene (6 bases). Trimming shortened V by 5 bases and J by 7 bases, and 17 bases separated the two germline ends. The CDR3 consists of 15 residues. The V gene's germline CDR1 is SGHVS and CDR2 FQNEAQ.

The chain recombines TRBV4-2 with TRBJ1-3; perhaps TRBD1 as D (6 bases). The V end lost 1 base, the J end lost 9 bases, and 7 bases lay between the germline ends. The CDR3 is 12 amino acids. Germline-derived CDR1 and CDR2 are LGHNA and YNFKEQ. The CDR3 bases are TGTGCCAGCAGCCAAGGGGGGCGCACCATATATTTT. This sequence encodes CASSQGGRTIYF.

The rearrangement uses TRBV5-1 and TRBJ2-7, with D perhaps assigned TRBD1 or TRBD2 (5 bases each). Trimming pared 2 bases from V and 6 bases from J, leaving 21 bases between. Germline CDR1 and CDR2: SGHRS and YFSETQ. This CDR3 is 16 amino acids long. For the CDR3, the DNA is TGCGCCAGCAGCTTCCCCGATCAAGAGGGGCTCCGCGAGCAGTACTTC. As protein: CASSFPDQEGLREQYF.

This clonotype has only a few counts. The chain uses TRBV7-2 and TRBJ1-2, with TRBD1 matching 10 bases. The germline CDR1 and CDR2 sequences are SGHTA and FQGNSA. CDR3 size: 15 residues. J lost 3 bases, V lost 3 bases, and 4 bases had no gene match. The CDR3, as DNA: TGTACCAGCAGCTTGGCCGGGACAGGGGACTATGGCTACACCTTC. Translation: CTSSLAGTGDYGYTF.

The J gene is TRBJ2-1, the V gene TRBV20-1; 11 nucleotides line up with TRBD2. Germline assignment: CDR1 DFQATT and CDR2 SNEGSKA (reference sequence). The CDR3 extends over 15 amino acids. J gave up 5 bases and V 1 base, and 4 bases lay outside the gene matches. The CDR3 is CSARGVLAGDNEQFF. The CDR3 bases are TGCAGTGCTAGAGGGGTACTAGCGGGGGACAATGAGCAGTTCTTC.

The V gene is TRBV7-2, the J gene TRBJ1-1, with no clear D. Germline assignment: CDR1 SGHTA and CDR2 FQGNSA. With 7 bases removed from V and 0 bases from J, the gap between germline ends came to 18 bases. CDR3 length equals 16 residues. CDR3 bases: TGTGCCAGCAAATATGAGGGTGGGGATATGAACACTGAAGCTTTCTTT. Encoded protein: CASKYEGGDMNTEAFF.

The chain has TRBV5-1 and TRBJ2-7; a weak D match, TRBD1 (8 bases). The CDR3 sequence is 16 residues long. Trimming pared 4 bases from V and 4 bases from J, leaving 21 bases between. Germline V gives CDR1 SGHRS, CDR2 YFSETQ. This CDR3 reads CASSNNRGGGTYEQYF. In DNA, the CDR3 is TGCGCCAGCAGCAACAACAGGGGGGGCGGTACTTACGAGCAGTACTTC.

J is TRBJ1-2 and V is TRBV29-1; D is perhaps TRBD1 (6 bases). This CDR3 has 13 residues. The germline V gene has CDR1 SQVTM and CDR2 ANQGSEA. Deletions cut 1 base from V and 6 bases from J, with 12 bases between. CDR3 DNA: TGCAGCGTTGAAGGGGGGCGCCGGGATGGCTACACCTTC. It is translated as CSVEGGRRDGYTF.

V gene TRBV2 combines with J gene TRBJ2-7, with D possibly matching TRBD1 (6 bases). This CDR3 contains 14 residues. Germline V CDR1 and CDR2: SNHLY, FYNNEI. V was trimmed by 5 bases and J by 5 bases, leaving 16 bases between them. CDR3 protein: CASSSRDIGNEQYF. The CDR3 DNA follows: TGTGCCAGCAGTTCCCGGGACATCGGTAACGAGCAGTACTTC.

The gene calls are TRBV12-3 or TRBV12-4 and TRBJ1-5; D is unresolved. CDR3 length: 12 residues. Trimming shortened V by 6 bases and J by 7 bases, and 10 bases separated the two germline ends. The DNA for the CDR3 is TGTGCCAGCAGGTTGGGAGGGCAGCCCCAGCATTTT. Amino acids: CASRLGGQPQHF.

The V and J genes are TRBV10-3 and TRBJ2-5, with TRBD1 matching 9 bases. The J call may be mistaken, given a closer DNA end match to TRBJ2-7. The CDR3 runs 16 residues. Germline loops: CDR1 ENHRY, CDR2 SYGVKD. This CDR3 is CAISGKLLDRGHEQYF. CDR3 DNA: TGTGCCATCAGTGGGAAGTTATTGGACAGGGGCCACGAGCAGTACTTC.

Comments on this clonotype: Possible read error: a much larger clone is one base away. The V call is TRBV6-5, the J call TRBJ1-1; D not resolved. The CDR3 covers 13 residues. V was pared by 6 bases and J by 4 bases, with 12 bases between. The V gene's germline CDR1 is MNHEY and CDR2 SVGAGI. The CDR3 DNA sequence: TGTGCCAGCAGGTACGGGTTGGGCACTGAAGCTTTCTTT. It translates to CASRYGLGTEAFF.